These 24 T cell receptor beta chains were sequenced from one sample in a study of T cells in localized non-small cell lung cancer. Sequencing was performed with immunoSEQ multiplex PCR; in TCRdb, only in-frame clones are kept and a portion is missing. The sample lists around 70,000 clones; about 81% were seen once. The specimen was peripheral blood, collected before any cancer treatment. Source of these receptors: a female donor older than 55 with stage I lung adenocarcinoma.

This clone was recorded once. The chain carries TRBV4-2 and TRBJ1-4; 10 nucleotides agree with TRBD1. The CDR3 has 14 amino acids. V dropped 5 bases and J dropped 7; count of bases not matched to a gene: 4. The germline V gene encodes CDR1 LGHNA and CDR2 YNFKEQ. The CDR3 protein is CASSYDRGREKLFF. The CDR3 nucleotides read TGTGCCAGCAGCTATGACAGGGGGCGTGAAAAACTGTTTTTT.

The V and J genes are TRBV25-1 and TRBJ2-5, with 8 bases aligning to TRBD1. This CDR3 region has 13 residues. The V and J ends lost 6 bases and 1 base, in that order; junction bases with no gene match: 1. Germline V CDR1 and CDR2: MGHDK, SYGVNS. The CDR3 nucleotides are TGTGCCAGCAGGGACAGGGTCCAAGAGACCCAGTACTTC. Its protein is CASRDRVQETQYF. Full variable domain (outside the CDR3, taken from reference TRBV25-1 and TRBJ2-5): EADIYQTPRYLVIGTGKKITLECSQTMGHDKMYWYQQDPGMELHLIHYSYGVNSTEKGDLSSESTVSRIRTEHFPLTLESARPSHTSQYLCASRDRVQETQYFGPGTRLLVL.

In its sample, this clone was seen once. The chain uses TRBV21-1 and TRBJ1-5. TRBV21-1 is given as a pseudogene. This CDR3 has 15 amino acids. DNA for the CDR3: TGTGCCAGCAGCATCCAGGGGAGGGCCAATCAGCCCCAGCATTTT. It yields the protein CASSIQGRANQPQHF.

CDR3 bases: TGTGCCAGCAGCGAACAGGGGTCGGGTGAAAAACTGTTTTTT. This codes for CASSEQGSGEKLFF. The chain uses TRBV6-5 and TRBJ1-4, with TRBD1 identical over 7 bases. From germline, CDR1 is MNHEY and CDR2 SVGAGI. V was clipped by 6 bases and J by 7 bases; unmatched bases: 8. The CDR3 loop spans 14 amino acids.

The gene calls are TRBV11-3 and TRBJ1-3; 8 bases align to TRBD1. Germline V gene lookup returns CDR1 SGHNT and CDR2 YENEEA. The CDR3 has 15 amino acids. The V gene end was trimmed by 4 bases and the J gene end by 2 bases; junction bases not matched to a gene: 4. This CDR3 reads CASSWTGKAGNTIYF. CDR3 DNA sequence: TGTGCCAGCAGCTGGACAGGGAAGGCTGGAAACACCATATATTTT.

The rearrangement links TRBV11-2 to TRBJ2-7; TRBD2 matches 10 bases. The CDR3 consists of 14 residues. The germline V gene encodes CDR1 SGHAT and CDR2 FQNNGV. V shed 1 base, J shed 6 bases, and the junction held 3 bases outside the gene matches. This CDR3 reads CASSLVAGGSEQYF. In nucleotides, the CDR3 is TGTGCCAGCAGCTTAGTAGCGGGAGGTTCCGAGCAGTACTTC. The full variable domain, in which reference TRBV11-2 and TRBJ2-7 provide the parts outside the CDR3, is EAGVAQSPRYKIIEKRQSVAFWCNPISGHATLYWYQQILGQGPKLLIQFQNNGVVDDSQLPKDRFSAERLKGVDSTLKIQPAKLEDSAVYLCASSLVAGGSEQYFGPGTRLTVT.

CDR3 DNA: TGTGCCACCAGTCAGCGGGACAGGGCGTACACCATATATTTT. It yields the protein CATSQRDRAYTIYF. The rearrangement joins TRBV15 to TRBJ1-3; 9 nucleotides agree with TRBD1. J gave up 8 bases and V 6 bases, and 8 bases lay outside the gene matches. Germline V gene data show CDR1 as LNHNV and CDR2 as YYDKDF (reference sequence). The CDR3 length is 14 residues.

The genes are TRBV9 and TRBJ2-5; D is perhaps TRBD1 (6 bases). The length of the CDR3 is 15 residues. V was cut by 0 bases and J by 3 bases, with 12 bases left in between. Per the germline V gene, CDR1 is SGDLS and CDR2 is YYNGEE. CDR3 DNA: TGTGCCAGCAGCGTAGGCACAGGGCGAGAAGAGACCCAGTACTTC. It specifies CASSVGTGREETQYF.

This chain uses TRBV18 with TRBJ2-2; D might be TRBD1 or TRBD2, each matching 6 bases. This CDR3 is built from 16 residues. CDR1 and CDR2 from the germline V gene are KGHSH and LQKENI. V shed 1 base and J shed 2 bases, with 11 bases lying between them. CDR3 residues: CASSPLGGLNTGELFF. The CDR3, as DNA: TGTGCCAGCTCACCACTTGGGGGGCTCAACACCGGGGAGCTGTTTTTT.

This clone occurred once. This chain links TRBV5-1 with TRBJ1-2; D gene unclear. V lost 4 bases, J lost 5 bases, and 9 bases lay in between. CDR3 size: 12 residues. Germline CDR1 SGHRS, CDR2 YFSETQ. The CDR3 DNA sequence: TGCGCCAGCAGCAAGGGAGTTTATGGCTACACCTTC. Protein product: CASSKGVYGYTF.

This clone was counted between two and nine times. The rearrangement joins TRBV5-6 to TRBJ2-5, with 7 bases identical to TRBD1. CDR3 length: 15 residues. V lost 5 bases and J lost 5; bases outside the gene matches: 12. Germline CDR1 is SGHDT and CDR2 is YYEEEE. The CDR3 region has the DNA TGTGCCAGCAGTTTTGACAGGGTCAGGGGGGAGACCCAGTACTTC. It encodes CASSFDRVRGETQYF.

In nucleotides, the CDR3 is TGTGCCAGCAGTCCCTTGAGTGGGAGGGGACCAACTGAAGCTTTCTTT. Its protein is CASSPLSGRGPTEAFF. The rearrangement links TRBV28 to TRBJ1-1; D is perhaps TRBD1 (5 bases). Germline V CDR1 and CDR2: MDHEN, SYDVKM. Trimming took off 5 bases at V and 5 bases at J, with 21 bases between the two ends. This CDR3 has 16 amino acids.

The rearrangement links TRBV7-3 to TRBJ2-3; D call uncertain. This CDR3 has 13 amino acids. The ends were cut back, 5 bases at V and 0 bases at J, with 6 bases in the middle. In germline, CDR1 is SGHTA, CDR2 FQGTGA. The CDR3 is CASSPTSTDTQYF. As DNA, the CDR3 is TGTGCCAGCAGCCCTACTAGCACAGATACGCAGTATTTT.

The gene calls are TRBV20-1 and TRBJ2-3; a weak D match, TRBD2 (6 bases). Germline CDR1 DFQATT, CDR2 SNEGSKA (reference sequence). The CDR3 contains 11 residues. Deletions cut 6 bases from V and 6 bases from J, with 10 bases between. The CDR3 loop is CSASRGDTQYF. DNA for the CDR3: TGCAGTGCAAGCCGGGGGGATACGCAGTATTTT.

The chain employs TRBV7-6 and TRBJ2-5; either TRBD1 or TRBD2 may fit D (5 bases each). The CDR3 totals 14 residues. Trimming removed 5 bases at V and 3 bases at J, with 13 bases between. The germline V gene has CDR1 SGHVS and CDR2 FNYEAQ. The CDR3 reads CASSPGTGKETQYF. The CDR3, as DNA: TGTGCCAGCAGCCCCGGGACGGGGAAAGAGACCCAGTACTTC.

The CDR3 is CATAPSGLDTDTQYF. The DNA for the CDR3 is TGTGCCACAGCCCCAAGCGGGCTCGACACAGATACGCAGTATTTT. V is TRBV10-3 and J is TRBJ2-3; perhaps TRBD2 as D (6 bases). The CDR3 contains 15 residues. Germline V lookup: CDR1 ENHRY, CDR2 SYGVKD. V was pared by 10 bases and J by 2 bases, with 19 bases between.

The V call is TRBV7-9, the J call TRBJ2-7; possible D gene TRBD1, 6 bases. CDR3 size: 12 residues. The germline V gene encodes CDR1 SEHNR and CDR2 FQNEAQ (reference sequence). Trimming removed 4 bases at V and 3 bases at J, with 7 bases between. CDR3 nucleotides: TGTGCCAGCAGCTCACAGGGCTACGAGCAGTACTTC. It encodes CASSSQGYEQYF. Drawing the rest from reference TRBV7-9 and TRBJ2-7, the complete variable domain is DTGVSQNPRHKITKRGQNVTFRCDPISEHNRLYWYRQTLGQGPEFLTYFQNEAQLEKSRLLSDRFSAERPKGSFSTLEIQRTEQGDSAMYLCASSSQGYEQYFGPGTRLTVT.

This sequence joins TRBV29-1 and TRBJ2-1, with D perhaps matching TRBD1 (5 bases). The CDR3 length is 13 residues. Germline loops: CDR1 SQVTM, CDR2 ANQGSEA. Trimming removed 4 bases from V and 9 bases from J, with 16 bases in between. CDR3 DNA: TGCAGCGTTGTTATGGGTCAGGGTGGTGAGCAGTTCTTC. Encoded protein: CSVVMGQGGEQFF.

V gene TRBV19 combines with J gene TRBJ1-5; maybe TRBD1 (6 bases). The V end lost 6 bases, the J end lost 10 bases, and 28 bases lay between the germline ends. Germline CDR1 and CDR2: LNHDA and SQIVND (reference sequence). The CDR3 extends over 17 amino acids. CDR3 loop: CASSGSTYRDTWHPQHF. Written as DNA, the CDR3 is TGTGCCAGTAGCGGATCCACCTATCGGGACACCTGGCATCCCCAGCATTTT.

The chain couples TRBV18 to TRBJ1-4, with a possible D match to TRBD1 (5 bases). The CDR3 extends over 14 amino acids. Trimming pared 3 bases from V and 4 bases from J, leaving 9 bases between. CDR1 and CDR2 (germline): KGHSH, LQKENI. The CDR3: CASSPLGVNEKLFF. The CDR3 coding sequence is TGTGCCAGCTCACCTTTAGGGGTTAATGAAAAACTGTTTTTT.

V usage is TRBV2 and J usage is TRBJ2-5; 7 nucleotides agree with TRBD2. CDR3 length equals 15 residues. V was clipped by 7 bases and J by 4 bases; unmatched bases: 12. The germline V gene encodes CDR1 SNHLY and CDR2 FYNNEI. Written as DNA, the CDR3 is TGTGCCAGCACCGCCGAAATGGGACTACCAGAGACCCAGTACTTC. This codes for CASTAEMGLPETQYF.

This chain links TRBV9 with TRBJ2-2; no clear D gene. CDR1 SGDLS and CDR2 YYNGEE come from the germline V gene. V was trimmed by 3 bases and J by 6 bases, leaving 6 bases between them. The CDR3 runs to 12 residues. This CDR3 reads CASSATAGELFF. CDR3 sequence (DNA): TGTGCCAGCAGCGCCACGGCCGGGGAGCTGTTTTTT.

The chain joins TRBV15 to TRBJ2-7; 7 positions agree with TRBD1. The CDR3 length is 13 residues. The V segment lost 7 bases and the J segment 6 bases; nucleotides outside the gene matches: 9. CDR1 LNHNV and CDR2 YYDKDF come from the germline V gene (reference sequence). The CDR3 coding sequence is TGTGCCACCATGTTCCAGGGGGAAGGCGAGCAGTACTTC. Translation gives CATMFQGEGEQYF.

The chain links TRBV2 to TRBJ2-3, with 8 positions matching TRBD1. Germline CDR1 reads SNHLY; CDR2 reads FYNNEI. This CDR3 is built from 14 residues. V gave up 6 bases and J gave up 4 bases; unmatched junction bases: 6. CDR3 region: CASRLGQGPDTQYF. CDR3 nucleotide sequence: TGTGCCAGCAGATTAGGACAGGGCCCAGATACGCAGTATTTT. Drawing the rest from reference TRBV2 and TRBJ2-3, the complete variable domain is EPEVTQTPSHQVTQMGQEVILRCVPISNHLYFYWYRQILGQKVEFLVSFYNNEISEKSEIFDDQFSVERPDGSNFTLKIRSTKLEDSAMYFCASRLGQGPDTQYFGPGTRLTVL.